Following are 18 T cell receptor beta chains from one sample sequenced in a study of blood T cells in healthy people across ages (dated by TCRdb to the mid-2010s). The library was made by 5' RACE. TCRdb records Illumina HiSeq 2500 as the sequencer. A second PCR of roughly 6 to 12 cycles was run with a J-beta primer mix and a sample-barcoded 5' primer. The public reads were reprocessed in TCRdb via fastp at Q25 and MiXCR, keeping in-frame beta chains. Each record represents a unique CDR3 protein, reported with the most common genes and DNA among its rows. The sample records 2 million or so distinct CDR3 sequences, roughly 50% of which are singletons. The ten largest clones add up to roughly 2% of the sample. Sequenced material: blood. The receptors shown here come from a woman in her forties in good health.

This clonotype appeared many times. This chain joins TRBV20-1 and TRBJ2-5; D is perhaps TRBD1 (6 bases). CDR3 size: 12 residues. Germline V gene sequence: CDR1 DFQATT, CDR2 SNEGSKA (reference sequence). V lost 6 bases to trimming and J lost 3 bases, with 11 bases between them. The CDR3 spells CSARQVEETQYF. The CDR3 DNA sequence: TGCAGTGCCAGACAGGTAGAAGAGACCCAGTACTTC.

Ten or more counts support this clonotype. The gene calls are TRBV4-3 and TRBJ2-7, with unresolved D. This CDR3 spans 15 amino acids. V lost 1 base and J 0 bases, leaving 10 bases between the germline ends. Germline CDR1 and CDR2: LGHNA and YSLEER. The CDR3 spells CASSQALGSSYEQYF. The CDR3 DNA sequence: TGCGCCAGCAGCCAAGCATTGGGCAGCTCCTACGAGCAGTACTTC.

This clonotype has more than one count but fewer than ten. This rearrangement joins TRBV28 to TRBJ2-5; possibly TRBD1 for D (6 bases). The CDR3 covers 15 residues. V lost 3 bases to trimming and J lost 11 bases, with 22 bases between them. Germline CDR1 and CDR2: MDHEN and SYDVKM. DNA of the CDR3: TGTGCCAGCAGTTTGGGGGCGTCAACTCTCTACGCGCAGTACTTC. Translation gives CASSLGASTLYAQYF.

J is TRBJ1-5 and V is TRBV10-3, with no clear D. Germline V gives CDR1 ENHRY, CDR2 SYGVKD. Trimming left V 6 bases short and J 6 bases short, with 15 bases between. This CDR3 is built from 14 residues. The CDR3 sequence is CAISRAGLGQPQHF. Written as DNA, the CDR3 is TGTGCCATCAGCCGAGCCGGTTTGGGTCAGCCCCAGCATTTT.

This clonotype was detected a few times. The V call is TRBV27, the J call TRBJ1-2; D is unresolved. Trimming shortened V by 6 bases and J by 7 bases, and 18 bases separated the two germline ends. Germline CDR1 reads MNHEY; CDR2 reads SMNVEV (reference sequence). The CDR3 is made up of 14 amino acids. CDR3 loop: CASRPPRTGIGYTF. CDR3 sequence (DNA): TGTGCCAGCAGACCTCCTCGGACGGGGATTGGCTACACCTTC.

This clonotype was counted between two and nine times. The chain couples TRBV24-1 to TRBJ2-1; 16 bases are a match to TRBD2. Losses at the gene ends were 2 bases for V and 13 bases for J; bases not matched to a gene: 7. This CDR3 spans 16 amino acids. CDR1 KGHDR and CDR2 SFDVKD come from the germline V gene. CDR3 in DNA: TGTGCCACCAGTGATTACGGGACTAGCGGGGGGGCGTTACAGTTCTTC. Encoded protein: CATSDYGTSGGALQFF.

The chain is built from TRBV4-2 and TRBJ2-5, with TRBD2 matching over 10 bases. The ends lost 0 bases at V and 2 bases at J; junction bases unmatched: 6. Germline CDR1 and CDR2: LGHNA and YNFKEQ. This CDR3 contains 17 residues. The chain's CDR3 is CASSQDSIAGGQETQYF. CDR3 in DNA: TGTGCCAGCAGCCAAGATTCAATAGCGGGGGGTCAAGAGACCCAGTACTTC.

The chain recombines TRBV24-1 with TRBJ2-3; no definite D call. V lost 4 bases and J 3 bases, leaving 16 bases between the germline ends. Looked up from germline, CDR1 is KGHDR and CDR2 is SFDVKD. The CDR3 consists of 16 residues. The CDR3 region is CATSDGLLDETDTQYF. The CDR3 bases are TGTGCCACCAGTGACGGGTTGCTAGACGAGACAGATACGCAGTATTTT.

The V call is TRBV20-1, the J call TRBJ2-6; no definite D call. Germline loops: CDR1 DFQATT, CDR2 SNEGSKA (reference sequence). The CDR3 is 16 residues long. V was shortened by 0 bases and J by 0 bases, with 9 bases between the two germline ends. DNA of the CDR3: TGCAGTGCTAGAGAAGGGCTTCACTCTGGGGCCAACGTCCTGACTTTC. Translation gives CSAREGLHSGANVLTF.

This rearrangement joins TRBV20-1 to TRBJ2-7; D is ambiguous. The V end lost 0 bases, the J end lost 0 bases, and 9 bases lay between the germline ends. This CDR3 spans 14 amino acids. Germline lookup yields CDR1 DFQATT and CDR2 SNEGSKA (reference sequence). CDR3 amino acids: CSARDDTVSYEQYF. The CDR3 DNA reads TGCAGTGCTAGAGATGACACGGTCTCCTACGAGCAGTACTTC.

The chain employs TRBV14 and TRBJ1-1; 9 bases are shared with TRBD1. The CDR3 sequence is 13 residues long. Germline CDR1 SGHDN, CDR2 FVKESK. The ends lost 3 bases at V and 6 bases at J; junction bases unmatched: 2. CDR3 nucleotide sequence: TGTGCCAGCAGCCATACAGGGGGCTCTGAAGCTTTCTTT. It is translated as CASSHTGGSEAFF. Combining the CDR3 with reference TRBV14 and TRBJ1-1 gives the whole variable domain EAGVTQFPSHSVIEKGQTVTLRCDPISGHDNLYWYRRVMGKEIKFLLHFVKESKQDESGMPNNRFLAERTGGTYSTLKVQPAELEDSGVYFCASSHTGGSEAFFGQGTRLTVV.

V and J are TRBV27 and TRBJ2-5, with D perhaps TRBD2 (5 bases). The end of the DNA fits TRBJ2-7 better, so the J call may be wrong. The germline gives CDR1 MNHEY, CDR2 SMNVEV (reference sequence). The CDR3 spans 12 residues. The CDR3 loop is CASSFMDSEQYF. The CDR3 region has the DNA TGTGCCAGCAGTTTTATGGACTCCGAGCAGTACTTC.

This clonotype was seen a handful of times. V is TRBV2 and J is TRBJ2-6, with TRBD1 matching over 9 bases. The CDR3 has 17 amino acids. The V gene end was trimmed by 7 bases and the J gene end by 0 bases; junction bases not matched to a gene: 7. Germline V CDR1 and CDR2: SNHLY, FYNNEI. The DNA for the CDR3 is TGTGCCAGCATCTACGGGACAGGGACCTCTGGGGCCAACGTCCTGACTTTC. Its protein is CASIYGTGTSGANVLTF.

V and J are TRBV27 and TRBJ1-2, with 8 bases aligning to TRBD1. The CDR3 has 15 amino acids. Germline CDR1 MNHEY, CDR2 SMNVEV (reference sequence). Germline trimming cut 6 bases from V and 3 bases from J; bases unmatched to any gene: 9. CDR3 in DNA: TGTGCCAGCAGACCAACAGGGGGGGTTTACTATGGCTACACCTTC. Protein sequence: CASRPTGGVYYGYTF.

This clonotype was observed a single time. The CDR3 reads CASSSWQRRNQPQHF. In nucleotides, the CDR3 is TGTGCCAGCAGTTCCTGGCAAAGAAGAAATCAGCCCCAGCATTTT. The V and J genes are TRBV27 and TRBJ1-5; no reliable D call. The CDR3 loop spans 15 amino acids. Germline values: CDR1 MNHEY, CDR2 SMNVEV (reference sequence). With 4 bases removed from V and 4 bases from J, the gap between germline ends came to 14 bases.

The chain links TRBV20-1 to TRBJ2-5; D is unresolved. CDR3 size: 14 residues. Trimming removed 0 bases from V and 5 bases from J, with 13 bases in between. Germline lookup yields CDR1 DFQATT and CDR2 SNEGSKA (reference sequence). The CDR3 protein is CSARDRTSWETQYF. Here the CDR3 DNA reads TGCAGTGCTAGAGATCGGACCTCATGGGAGACCCAGTACTTC.

This chain joins TRBV5-5 and TRBJ2-3, with 7 bases matching TRBD1. Germline lookup yields CDR1 SGHKS and CDR2 YYEKEE (reference sequence). The CDR3 contains 15 residues. After removal of 5 bases from V and 1 base from J, the junction contained 7 bases not matched to a gene. The CDR3 coding sequence is TGTGCCAGCAGGACAAATACAGGGGGCACAGATACGCAGTATTTT. This encodes CASRTNTGGTDTQYF.

This chain joins TRBV4-1 and TRBJ1-2; 7 nucleotides line up with TRBD1. V lost 0 bases and J lost 3; bases outside the gene matches: 7. Germline V gene sequence: CDR1 MGHRA, CDR2 YSYEKL. CDR3 length: 16 residues. CDR3 sequence: CASSQDRGRGYYGYTF. For the CDR3, the DNA is TGCGCCAGCAGCCAAGATCGAGGCAGGGGGTACTATGGCTACACCTTC.